This T cell receptor beta chain was sequenced for a study of T-cell reconstitution after alpha-beta-depleted transplantation in children. Ten or more counts support this clonotype. Preparation of the TCRbeta library used unique molecular identifiers. TCRdb reanalysed the PCR reads using MiXCR and keeps one entry per CDR3 protein. The sample lists about 400,000 distinct CDR3 sequences, 13% seen once, with around 4% in the top ten. The CDR3 is made up of 14 amino acids. Per germline, CDR1 SEHNR and CDR2 FQNEAQ (reference sequence). V was pared by 6 bases and J by 3 bases, with 4 bases of the junction left unmatched.

The chain couples TRBV7-9 to TRBJ2-2; the match to TRBD1 covers 7 bases. This receptor was obtained from a human donor who donated a stem cell graft to a child with Fanconi anemia. The sequenced sample was PBMCs, obtained from the stem cell graft. The CDR3 here is CASSPGTDTGELFF. As DNA, the CDR3 is TGTGCCAGCAGTCCCGGGACAGACACCGGGGAGCTGTTTTTT.